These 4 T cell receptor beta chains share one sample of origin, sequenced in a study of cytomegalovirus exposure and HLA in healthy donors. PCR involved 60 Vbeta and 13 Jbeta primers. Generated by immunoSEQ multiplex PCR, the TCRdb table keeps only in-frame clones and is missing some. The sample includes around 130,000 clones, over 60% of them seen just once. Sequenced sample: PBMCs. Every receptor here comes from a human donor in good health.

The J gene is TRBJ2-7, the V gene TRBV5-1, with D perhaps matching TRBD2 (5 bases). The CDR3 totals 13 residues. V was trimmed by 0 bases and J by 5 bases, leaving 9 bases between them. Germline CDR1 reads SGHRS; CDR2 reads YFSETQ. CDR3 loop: CASSLGGKHEQYF. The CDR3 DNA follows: TGCGCCAGCAGCTTGGGAGGGAAGCACGAGCAGTACTTC.

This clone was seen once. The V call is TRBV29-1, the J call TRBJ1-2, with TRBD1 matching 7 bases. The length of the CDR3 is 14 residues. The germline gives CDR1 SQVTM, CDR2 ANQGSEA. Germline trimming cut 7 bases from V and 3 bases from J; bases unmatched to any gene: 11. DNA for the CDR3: TGCAGCGGCGGCGAGACAGGGAGTGACTATGGCTACACCTTC. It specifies CSGGETGSDYGYTF.

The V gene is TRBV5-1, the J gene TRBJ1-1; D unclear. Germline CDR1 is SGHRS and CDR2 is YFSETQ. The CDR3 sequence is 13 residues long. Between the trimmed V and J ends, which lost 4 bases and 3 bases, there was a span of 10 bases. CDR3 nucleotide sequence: TGCGCCAGCAGCCAAAGCTACGACACTGAAGCTTTCTTT. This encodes CASSQSYDTEAFF.

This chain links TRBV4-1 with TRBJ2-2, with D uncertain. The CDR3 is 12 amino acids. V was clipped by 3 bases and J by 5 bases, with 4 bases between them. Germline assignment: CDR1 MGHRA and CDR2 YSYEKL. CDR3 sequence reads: CASSQRTGELFF. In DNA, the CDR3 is TGCGCCAGCAGCCAGCGTACCGGGGAGCTGTTTTTT.